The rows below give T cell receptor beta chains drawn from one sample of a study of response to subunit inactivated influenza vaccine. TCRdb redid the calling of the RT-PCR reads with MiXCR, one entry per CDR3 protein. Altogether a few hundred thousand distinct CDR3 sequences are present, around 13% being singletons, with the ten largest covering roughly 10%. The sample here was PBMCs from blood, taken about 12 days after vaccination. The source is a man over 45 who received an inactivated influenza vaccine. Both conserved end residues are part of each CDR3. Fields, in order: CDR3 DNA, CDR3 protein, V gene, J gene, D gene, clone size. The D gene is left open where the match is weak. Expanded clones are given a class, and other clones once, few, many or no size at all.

TGTGCCACCAGCAGAGTGGGCTCAATCTCCTACAATGAGCAGTTCTTC,CATSRVGSISYNEQFF,TRBV15,TRBJ2-1,.,few
TGTGCCAGCAGCTTAGCAGACAGGGGGGACGAAAAACTGTTTTTT,CASSLADRGDEKLFF,TRBV7-6,TRBJ1-4,TRBD1,few
TGTGCCAGCAGTTACGTCGGGACTCGCAACGGGGAGCTGTTTTTT,CASSYVGTRNGELFF,TRBV7-8,TRBJ2-2,.,.
TGTGCCAGCAGTCCCTCGGGACTAGCGAACAATGAGCAGTTCTTC,CASSPSGLANNEQFF,TRBV6-5,TRBJ2-1,TRBD2,.
TGTGCCAGCTCTCCTGGACAGTACAAGTATAGCAATCAGCCCCAGCATTTT,CASSPGQYKYSNQPQHF,TRBV28,TRBJ1-5,.,few
TGTGCCAGCAGGGCAACGTGGGTTAGGACCGGGGAGCTGTTTTTT,CASRATWVRTGELFF,TRBV2,TRBJ2-2,.,.
TGTGCCAGTAGTATCTTGGGTCTCGTCACTGAAGCTTTCTTT,CASSILGLVTEAFF,TRBV19,TRBJ1-1,.,.
TGTGCCAGCAGCTTATCAGCCGGGGATTCACCCCTCCACTTT,CASSLSAGDSPLHF,TRBV7-6,TRBJ1-6,.,few
TGTGCCAGCAGTCCCTCGGTGGGGGCAGGGGAGCAGTTCTTC,CASSPSVGAGEQFF,TRBV6-5,TRBJ2-1,.,.
TGTGCCAGCAGCCTCCGGGACAGGGGGCGTCCCGGCTATGGCTACACCTTC,CASSLRDRGRPGYGYTF,TRBV7-2,TRBJ1-2,TRBD1,few
TGCAGTGCTATCTCAGCGTCCAAACCCAGCTCCTACAATGAGCAGTTCTTC,CSAISASKPSSYNEQFF,TRBV20-1,TRBJ2-1,.,few
TGTGCCAGCAGTTTAGGGCCCAGGGGGCCGGATCAGCCCCAGCATTTT,CASSLGPRGPDQPQHF,TRBV12-3/TRBV12-4,TRBJ1-5,TRBD1,.
TGTGCCAGCAGCTTGGTCGGGCCCCCAGAGACCCAGTACTTC,CASSLVGPPETQYF,TRBV5-4,TRBJ2-5,.,.
TGCGCCAGCAGCTCGGGACGGTTCTGGGAGACCCAGTACTTC,CASSSGRFWETQYF,TRBV5-1,TRBJ2-5,.,few
TGTGCCAGCAGGTCCCCCGGGAGGAGTGGCGGGGAGCTGTTTTTT,CASRSPGRSGGELFF,TRBV2,TRBJ2-2,TRBD2,.
TGTGCCAGCAGCCATGGGGGGAATTCACCCCTCCACTTT,CASSHGGNSPLHF,TRBV7-3,TRBJ1-6,.,.
TGTGCCAGCATTGCCACCGTGGGGGTGGGTGGCTACACCTTC,CASIATVGVGGYTF,TRBV5-6,TRBJ1-2,.,.
TGTGCCATCAGTGGGGGCAATCAGCCCCAGCATTTT,CAISGGNQPQHF,TRBV10-3,TRBJ1-5,.,.
TGTGCCAGCAGCCAACAGGGGGCCGCTTTCGAGACCCAGTACTTC,CASSQQGAAFETQYF,TRBV7-9,TRBJ2-5,TRBD1,.
TGTGCCAGCGGGGGGGGGGCGGAATCGGAGACCCAGTACTTC,CASGGGAESETQYF,TRBV28,TRBJ2-5,.,.
TGTGCCAGCAGTTCATCTAGCGGTGATTTCTACGAGCAGTACTTC,CASSSSSGDFYEQYF,TRBV12-3/TRBV12-4,TRBJ2-7,TRBD2,.
TGTGCCAGCAGCCAAGTCGGTGGGGATTCACCCCTCCACTTT,CASSQVGGDSPLHF,TRBV3-1,TRBJ1-6,.,few
TGCAGCGCAGGGAGGGGCTGGCCCACTGAAGCTTTCTTT,CSAGRGWPTEAFF,TRBV29-1,TRBJ1-1,.,.
TGTGCCAGCAGAGCCGGGAGCACAGATACGCAGTATTTT,CASRAGSTDTQYF,TRBV6-1,TRBJ2-3,.,many
TGTGCCAGCAGCCCGGGTTTCCTCTCTGGGGCCAACGTCCTGACTTTC,CASSPGFLSGANVLTF,TRBV3-1,TRBJ2-6,.,many
TGCGCCAGCAGCTTGACAACAGGGTTGAAATCCTACGAGCAGTACTTC,CASSLTTGLKSYEQYF,TRBV5-1,TRBJ2-7,.,.
TGTGCCAGCAGCCGCTGGGACACAGATACGCAGTATTTT,CASSRWDTDTQYF,TRBV7-8,TRBJ2-3,.,.
TGCGCCAGCAGCTTGGTGGGGGGACGAACCCAAGAGACCCAGTACTTC,CASSLVGGRTQETQYF,TRBV5-1,TRBJ2-5,.,many
TGTGCCAGCAGCCAGGGGCTAGGCGTTCTATCTGAAGCTTTCTTT,CASSQGLGVLSEAFF,TRBV6-1,TRBJ1-1,.,.
TGCGCCAGCAGCTGGACAGTGTACACCGGGGAGCTGTTTTTT,CASSWTVYTGELFF,TRBV5-1,TRBJ2-2,.,few
TGTGCCAGCAGCCTGGGACAGCCTGAGGTTCGGCCCCAGCATTTT,CASSLGQPEVRPQHF,TRBV7-2,TRBJ1-5,TRBD1,.
TGCGCCAGCAGCTTGGTAGGCAGGATAAGCGAAGCTTTCTTT,CASSLVGRISEAFF,TRBV5-1,TRBJ1-1,.,many
TGCGCCAGCAGCCTGGGGACAGGGGGCATTTACGAGCAGTACTTC,CASSLGTGGIYEQYF,TRBV5-1,TRBJ2-7,TRBD1,.
TGTGCCAGCAGCTCCGGACTAGATCTGGTTACGCAGTATTTT,CASSSGLDLVTQYF,TRBV7-6,TRBJ2-3,TRBD2,.
TGTGCCACCAGCAGAGATCAGGATGAAAAACTGTTTTTT,CATSRDQDEKLFF,TRBV15,TRBJ1-4,.,.
TGTGCCACCCCCCCTCGGACTAGCGGTCGCGAGCAGTACTTC,CATPPRTSGREQYF,TRBV24-1,TRBJ2-7,TRBD2,few
TGTGCCAGCAGTAATCTCTCACGACAGGCCCCTGAAGCTTTCTTT,CASSNLSRQAPEAFF,TRBV6-2/TRBV6-3,TRBJ1-1,.,few
TGCAGTGCTAGAGACGAAGGGTTCTACGAGCAGTACTTC,CSARDEGFYEQYF,TRBV20-1,TRBJ2-7,.,few
TGTGCCAGCAGCTTAGCCGTGGGCCACGAGCACTACTTC,CASSLAVGHEHYF,TRBV7-2,TRBJ2-7,.,.
TGTGCCAGCAGCTCCACTAGCGGGAGTAAGGATGAGCAGTTCTTC,CASSSTSGSKDEQFF,TRBV6-1,TRBJ2-1,TRBD2,.
TGTGCCAGCAGTTTAGGGGCAGGGGCAGACTATGGCTACACCTTC,CASSLGAGADYGYTF,TRBV12-3/TRBV12-4,TRBJ1-2,.,few
TGTGCCAGCAGCTTACTAGAAGGGGGTACGCAGTATTTT,CASSLLEGGTQYF,TRBV11-2,TRBJ2-3,.,.
TGTGCCAGCAGTTCTACAGGGCGACGCAAAGAGACCCAGTACTTC,CASSSTGRRKETQYF,TRBV12-3/TRBV12-4,TRBJ2-5,.,.
TGTGCCAGCAGCTTAGATGGGACTAGCGGGGCTGCAACAGATACGCAGTATTTT,CASSLDGTSGAATDTQYF,TRBV11-2,TRBJ2-3,TRBD2,few
TGCGCCAGCAGCTTTCGGGGGGAGGGTGAGCAGTTCTTC,CASSFRGEGEQFF,TRBV5-1,TRBJ2-1,TRBD2,.
TGTGCCAGCAGCGTAGGGGGACAGGGACGAGAAAAACTGTTTTTT,CASSVGGQGREKLFF,TRBV9,TRBJ1-4,TRBD1,.
TGCGCCAGCAGCTTGGATGCAGGGGGCAGTTCACCCCTCCACTTT,CASSLDAGGSSPLHF,TRBV5-1,TRBJ1-6,TRBD1,.
TGTGCCAGCAGTGACAGGGGCCTAGCCTACAATGAGCAGTTCTTC,CASSDRGLAYNEQFF,TRBV2,TRBJ2-1,.,.
TGTGCCAGCAGTTTAGGTACAGGTTTTCTGCAGCCCCAGCATTTT,CASSLGTGFLQPQHF,TRBV12-3/TRBV12-4,TRBJ1-5,.,.
TGTGCCAGCACAGGATTTCTTTCTGGCTACACCTTC,CASTGFLSGYTF,TRBV12-3/TRBV12-4,TRBJ1-2,.,few
TGTGCCAGCAGTTTAGGCGGTTGGGGAACTGAAAAACTGTTTTTT,CASSLGGWGTEKLFF,TRBV12-3/TRBV12-4,TRBJ1-4,.,.
TGCGCCAGCAGCTTGCGGACAGGCCTTTCCTACAATGAGCAGTTCTTC,CASSLRTGLSYNEQFF,TRBV5-1,TRBJ2-1,TRBD1,.
TGTGCCAGCAGTTATATCGACGAGCAGTACTTC,CASSYIDEQYF,TRBV6-2/TRBV6-3,TRBJ2-7,.,.
TGCGCCAGCCCCGGGGGACATGACGGGGACGAAGAGACCCAGTACTTC,CASPGGHDGDEETQYF,TRBV4-3,TRBJ2-5,.,few
TGTGCCAGCAGCGTAGAGCACAGGGACGTGGGCACAGATACGCAGTATTTT,CASSVEHRDVGTDTQYF,TRBV9,TRBJ2-3,.,.